This record concerns one T cell receptor beta chain sequence. Its specificity is unknown. Distinct nucleotide sequences in the sample also encode this CDR3. The source of the sample is a study of OX40 agonist ivuxolimab in advanced cancers. Whole-study context: Aged about 23 to 90 with a mean of around 60 years, they were 82.7% male. Findings and limits, study-wide: The study found that CD8+ T cells averaged more expanded clones than CD4+.

Produced via immunoSEQ multiplex PCR; TCRdb's table is partial and in-frame only. Of approximately 75,000 clones listed, under 90% are singletons. The input for sequencing was CD4+ or CD8+ T cells sorted from blood, taken in a trial of the OX40 agonist ivuxolimab. The TCR was taken from an adult with an advanced solid tumor such as melanoma, head and neck, liver or kidney cancer.

The CDR3 reads CAISEYGTGDSGYTF. Here the CDR3 DNA reads TGTGCCATCAGTGAGTACGGGACAGGGGACTCTGGCTACACCTTC. This sequence joins TRBV10-3 and TRBJ1-2; 10 bases align to TRBD1. The CDR3 is 15 residues long. The ends lost 1 base at V and 7 bases at J; junction bases unmatched: 6. Germline V CDR1 and CDR2: ENHRY, SYGVKD.